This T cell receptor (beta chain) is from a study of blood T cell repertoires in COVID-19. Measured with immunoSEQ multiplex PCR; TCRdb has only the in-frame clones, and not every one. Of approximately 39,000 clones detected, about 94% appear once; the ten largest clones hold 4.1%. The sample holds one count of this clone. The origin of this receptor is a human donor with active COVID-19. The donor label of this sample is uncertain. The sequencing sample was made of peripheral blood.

CDR3 DNA: TGTGCCAGTATGGACAGGGGGGACACCGGGGAGCTGTTTTTT. Translated, it gives CASMDRGDTGELFF. The chain couples TRBV19 to TRBJ2-2, with 10 bases identical to TRBD1. With 7 bases clipped from V and 3 bases from J, the junction kept 2 bases outside the gene matches. The CDR3 runs to 14 residues. Germline assignment: CDR1 LNHDA and CDR2 SQIVND (reference sequence).